This T cell receptor (beta chain) was captured by sequencing in a study of T cell repertoires in cytomegalovirus infection. Whole-study context: CMV epitopes used comprised recently identified HLA-C-restricted ones and well-studied HLA-B-restricted ones. Based on public TCR beta signatures, there were indications of CMV infection and of a matching HLA type.

Study results and caveats: HLA-C-restricted CMV-specific TCR beta clonotypes prevailed in the ex vivo response.

A word on this clonotype: Its specificity is not known.

In TCRdb, the reads were re-called with MiXCR into one record per CDR3 protein. Here the sample spans tens of thousands of distinct CDR3 sequences, approximately 39% being singletons. The CDR3 is 14 residues long. Trimming stripped 0 bases from V and 3 bases from J, with 10 bases between. The germline V gene has CDR1 SGHDT and CDR2 YYEEEE. The source is a human donor in good health (CMV status not recorded). Some clones in this sample may be carry-over from other donors' samples. The material was CD8+ T cells from cultured PBMCs, obtained from culture after CMV antigen stimulation. The rearrangement uses TRBV5-6 and TRBJ2-7; D is ambiguous. CDR3 residues: CASSLGGSIYEQYF. Written as DNA, the CDR3 is TGTGCCAGCAGCTTGGGTGGATCAATCTACGAGCAGTACTTC.